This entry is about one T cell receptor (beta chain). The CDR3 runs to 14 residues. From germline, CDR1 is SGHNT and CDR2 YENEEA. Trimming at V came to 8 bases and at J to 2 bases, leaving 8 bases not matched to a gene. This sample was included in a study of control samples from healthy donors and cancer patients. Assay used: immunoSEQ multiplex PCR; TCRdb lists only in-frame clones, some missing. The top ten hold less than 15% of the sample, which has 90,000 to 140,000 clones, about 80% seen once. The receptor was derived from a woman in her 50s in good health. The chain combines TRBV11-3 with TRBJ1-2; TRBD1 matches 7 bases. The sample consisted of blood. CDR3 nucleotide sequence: TGTGCCAGCGACACCGGGACAGCGAACTATGGCTACACCTTC. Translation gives CASDTGTANYGYTF.